These T cell receptor beta chains were read from a single sample in a study of a mutant IDH1 vaccine in newly diagnosed glioma. Their recognized antigens are unknown. Assay used: immunoSEQ multiplex PCR; TCRdb lists only in-frame clones, some missing. This table holds about 33,000 clones, around 75% found once. Sequenced material: PBMCs, taken from a glioma patient whose treatment included an IDH1 peptide vaccine. These receptors were taken from a man between 35 and 55 years old with glioma. CDR3s include the opening cysteine and the closing phenylalanine or tryptophan. The D gene is left open where the match is weak. The size of a clone is reported for some rows only, either as once, few or many, or as a class for expanded clones.

DNA	CDR3	D	size	J	V
TGTGCCAGCAGCGCGTCCCGGGACAGGCCCCCGGGGGACTATGGCTACACCTTC	CASSASRDRPPGDYGYTF	TRBD1	NA	TRBJ1-2	TRBV9
TGTGCCAGCACCCAAATCTCGGGTAGGAAGGGCTACACCTTC	CASTQISGRKGYTF	NA	NA	TRBJ1-2	TRBV28
TGTGCCAGCAGCCCCGGGACTAGCGGGAGGGAATACAATGAGCAGTTCTTC	CASSPGTSGREYNEQFF	TRBD2	NA	TRBJ2-1	TRBV5-6
TGTGCCACATCCGTTGGAGGTGGGGGCTCCTACAATGAGCAGTTCTTC	CATSVGGGGSYNEQFF	NA	NA	TRBJ2-1	TRBV28
TGTGCCACCAGCTCAACCAGGGATCAGCCCCAGCATTTT	CATSSTRDQPQHF	NA	few	TRBJ1-5	TRBV15
TGTGCCAGCAGTCCTGACAGGGGTCAGCCCCAGCATTTT	CASSPDRGQPQHF	TRBD1	NA	TRBJ1-5	TRBV6-4
TGCGCCAGTGCACTCGACAGTTCCACTGAAGCTTTCTTT	CASALDSSTEAFF	NA	NA	TRBJ1-1	TRBV10-2
TGTGCCAGCAATCACCTTCTACAGGGTTCCACAGATACGCAGTATTTT	CASNHLLQGSTDTQYF	NA	NA	TRBJ2-3	TRBV6-6
TGTGCCACCAGCAGATACAGGGGCTCGAATAATGAAAAACTGTTTTTT	CATSRYRGSNNEKLFF	TRBD1	NA	TRBJ1-4	TRBV15
TGTGCCAGCAGCCCGTGGCAGGGGAGCACAGATACGCAGTATTTT	CASSPWQGSTDTQYF	NA	NA	TRBJ2-3	TRBV7-2
TGTGCCAGCAGCCCGGCGTATAATGAGCAGTTCTTC	CASSPAYNEQFF	NA	NA	TRBJ2-1	TRBV7-6
TGTGCCACCCCCTACGAGCAGTACTTC	CATPYEQYF	NA	NA	TRBJ2-7	TRBV5-4
TGTGCCAGCTCACCTAGCGGGGCGCACAATGAGCAGTTCTTC	CASSPSGAHNEQFF	TRBD2	NA	TRBJ2-1	TRBV18
TGCAGCTCCCGAGACAGGGGTGGTGAAAAACTGTTTTTT	CSSRDRGGEKLFF	TRBD1	NA	TRBJ1-4	TRBV29-1
TGTGCCAGCAGTTCCCCTAAGATGTACCAAGAGACCCAGTACTTC	CASSSPKMYQETQYF	NA	NA	TRBJ2-5	TRBV6-6
TGTGCCAGCAGTTACTCTAACACTGAAGCTTTCTTT	CASSYSNTEAFF	NA	NA	TRBJ1-1	TRBV6-6
TGTGCCAGTAGCGCGGGCCGAGCCGGCGAAAAACTGTTTTTT	CASSAGRAGEKLFF	NA	NA	TRBJ1-4	TRBV19
TGTGCCAGCAGCCACTTAGCGGGACTTCAAGAGACCCAGTACTTC	CASSHLAGLQETQYF	TRBD2	NA	TRBJ2-5	TRBV5-5
TGCGCCAGCAGACTTGAGGGGCCCATGAACACTGAAGCTTTCTTT	CASRLEGPMNTEAFF	NA	NA	TRBJ1-1	TRBV10-1
TGCGCCAGCAGTGAGGGACCCGGCACAGATACGCAGTATTTT	CASSEGPGTDTQYF	NA	NA	TRBJ2-3	TRBV5-1
TGCGCCAGCAGCTTGGCTCCGGGACGGCCCAATGAGCAGTTCTTC	CASSLAPGRPNEQFF	NA	NA	TRBJ2-1	TRBV5-1
TGTGCCAGCAGCTTTGGGGGAGGCCGTCGGACCGGGGAGCTGTTTTTT	CASSFGGGRRTGELFF	NA	NA	TRBJ2-2	TRBV7-2
TGCGCCAGCGAGCCCGGGACAGGGGATGAAAAACTGTTTTTT	CASEPGTGDEKLFF	TRBD1	NA	TRBJ1-4	TRBV5-1
TGTGCCAGCAGCTTGGACAGTAAAATGAACACTGAAGCTTTCTTT	CASSLDSKMNTEAFF	NA	NA	TRBJ1-1	TRBV7-8
TGTGCCAGTACGCAGGAGAATTCTGGGGCCAACGTCCTGACTTTC	CASTQENSGANVLTF	NA	once	TRBJ2-6	TRBV19
TGTGCCAGCAGTGCTACGGGGGGCAGGGATAGCAATCAGCCCCAGCATTTT	CASSATGGRDSNQPQHF	NA	NA	TRBJ1-5	TRBV6-1
TGCGCCAGCAGCCCGGGAGGGACAGGGGGCAATTGGAACACTGAAGCTTTCTTT	CASSPGGTGGNWNTEAFF	TRBD1	NA	TRBJ1-1	TRBV5-1